Shown below are 13 T cell receptor beta chains from a single sample sequenced in a study of T-cell memory formation after mild COVID-19. One entry per CDR3 protein, called by TCRdb with MiXCR from the 5' RACE reads. The profile shows 400,000 to 450,000 distinct CDR3 sequences, approximately 19% of them singletons. Sequenced sample: PBMCs or a T cell subset sorted from them (not recorded which). The receptor set was obtained from a man aged 18 to 30 who had mild COVID-19 (a few samples of this study predate the infection). Cell type and time point are not known.

This clonotype was counted between two and nine times. The chain joins TRBV14 to TRBJ2-3; maybe TRBD1 (5 bases). CDR1 is SGHDN, CDR2 FVKESK, per germline. The V and J ends lost 4 bases and 4 bases respectively, with 12 bases between them. The CDR3 has 14 residues. The CDR3 DNA reads as TGTGCCAGCAGCCGAAAGACAGTAGCAGATACGCAGTATTTT. Its translation: CASSRKTVADTQYF.

This clonotype was observed a handful of times. The rearrangement uses TRBV9 and TRBJ1-4; a weak D match, TRBD1 (6 bases). CDR1 SGDLS and CDR2 YYNGEE come from the germline V gene. Trimming removed 7 bases at V and 0 bases at J, with 16 bases between. The CDR3 runs 16 residues. CDR3 sequence reads: CASGGGSGATNEKLFF. CDR3 coding DNA: TGTGCCAGCGGAGGGGGTTCAGGGGCAACTAATGAAAAACTGTTTTTT.

This clonotype occurred a few times. CDR3 sequence reads: CSVEETGEKLFF. CDR3 in DNA: TGCAGCGTTGAGGAGACAGGTGAAAAACTGTTTTTT. V usage is TRBV29-1 and J usage is TRBJ1-4, with D possibly TRBD1 on 6 matching bases. This CDR3 has 12 residues. Trimming took off 3 bases at V and 7 bases at J, with 9 bases between the two ends. The germline V gene encodes CDR1 SQVTM and CDR2 ANQGSEA.

At least ten counts were recorded for this clonotype. V usage is TRBV5-1 and J usage is TRBJ2-1, with 7 nucleotides matching TRBD1. V trimming: 0 bases; J trimming: 3 bases; junction bases outside the gene matches: 3. The CDR3 has 15 residues. Germline loops: CDR1 SGHRS, CDR2 YFSETQ. CDR3 DNA sequence: TGCGCCAGCAGCTTGGAGACAGGGAACTACAATGAGCAGTTCTTC. It is translated as CASSLETGNYNEQFF. The entire variable domain, with the rest obtained from reference TRBV5-1 and TRBJ2-1, is as follows: KAGVTQTPRYLIKTRGQQVTLSCSPISGHRSVSWYQQTPGQGLQFLFEYFSETQRNKGNFPGRFSGRQFSNSRSEMNVSTLELGDSALYLCASSLETGNYNEQFFGPGTRLTVL.

CDR3: CASSLQVGGNEQFF. The CDR3 DNA follows: TGTGCCAGCAGCTTACAGGTGGGTGGGAATGAGCAGTTCTTC. V gene TRBV7-2 combines with J gene TRBJ2-1; D uncertain. V gave up 2 bases and J gave up 7 bases, with 12 bases separating them. This CDR3 spans 14 amino acids. Germline CDR1 reads SGHTA; CDR2 reads FQGNSA.

This clonotype was seen only a few times. The chain has TRBV6-6 and TRBJ2-5, with D unclear. The V and J ends lost 0 bases and 7 bases respectively, with 9 bases between them. This CDR3 has 13 amino acids. Germline CDR1 reads MNHNY; CDR2 reads SVGAGI (reference sequence). The CDR3: CASSYSEDGTQYF. In nucleotides, the CDR3 is TGTGCCAGCAGTTACTCTGAGGACGGGACCCAGTACTTC.

This chain connects TRBV20-1 to TRBJ2-7; D unclear. Trimming pared 5 bases from V and 1 base from J, leaving 18 bases between. CDR3 length equals 15 residues. Looked up from germline, CDR1 is DFQATT and CDR2 is SNEGSKA (reference sequence). This chain's CDR3 is CSAASPSDGSYEQYF. The CDR3 DNA follows: TGCAGTGCTGCCTCCCCCTCGGACGGATCCTACGAGCAGTACTTC.

This clonotype came up a few times. The chain uses TRBV6-1 and TRBJ2-7, with TRBD2 matching over 10 bases. V was clipped by 7 bases and J by 3 bases; unmatched bases: 6. CDR3 length: 14 amino acids. Germline V gene data show CDR1 as MNHNS and CDR2 as SASEGT. The CDR3 region is CASTWTSGLYEQYF. As DNA, the CDR3 is TGTGCCAGCACTTGGACTAGCGGACTCTACGAGCAGTACTTC.

The rearrangement uses TRBV7-9 and TRBJ1-4; TRBD1 agrees at 8 bases. Germline lookup yields CDR1 SEHNR and CDR2 FQNEAQ (reference sequence). CDR3 size: 16 residues. With V trimmed by 5 bases and J by 7 bases, 12 bases remained unmatched. The CDR3 DNA sequence: TGTGCCAGCAGCCCGCGGACAGGGTCGGATCGTGAAAAACTGTTTTTT. As protein: CASSPRTGSDREKLFF.

This clonotype was picked up a small number of times. The V gene is TRBV4-3, the J gene TRBJ2-1, with D unclear. The germline V gene encodes CDR1 LGHNA and CDR2 YSLEER. Trimming cost V 4 bases and J 5 bases, with 9 bases left between them. The CDR3 runs 13 residues. The CDR3 nucleotides are TGCGCCAGCAGCCGCTATACGGACAATGAGCAGTTCTTC. Its translation: CASSRYTDNEQFF.

To note about this clonotype: At one of its ends the junction is not consistent with the germline gene, which may arise from a read error. The rearrangement uses TRBV6-5 and TRBJ2-1, with D uncertain. CDR1 MNHEY and CDR2 SVGAGI come from the germline V gene. The CDR3 has 15 residues. Here the CDR3 DNA reads TGTGCCAGCAGTTACTCGCGGCCCTCCCACAATGAGCAGTTCTTC. Its translation is CASSYSRPSHNEQFF.

This sequence joins TRBV9 and TRBJ2-5; D unclear. Germline V gene data show CDR1 as SGDLS and CDR2 as YYNGEE. Trimming shortened V by 2 bases and J by 5 bases, and 10 bases separated the two germline ends. The CDR3 length is 13 residues. The CDR3 region has the DNA TGTGCCAGCAGCGTGCGACCCCCGGAGACCCAGTACTTC. This gives the protein CASSVRPPETQYF. The variable domain in full, completed from reference TRBV9 and TRBJ2-5, reads DSGVTQTPKHLITATGQRVTLRCSPRSGDLSVYWYQQSLDQGLQFLIQYYNGEERAKGNILERFSAQQFPDLHSELNLSSLELGDSALYFCASSVRPPETQYFGPGTRLLVL.

This clonotype has just a few counts. The V call is TRBV5-1, the J call TRBJ2-5; the D gene is possibly TRBD1 (6 bases). Per germline, CDR1 SGHRS and CDR2 YFSETQ. The CDR3 covers 14 residues. V was shortened by 7 bases and J by 1 base, with 14 bases between the two germline ends. As DNA, the CDR3 is TGCGCCAGCGCAGGAAGGGGGTCCCAAGAGACCCAGTACTTC. Protein sequence: CASAGRGSQETQYF.